The clone carrying this TCR beta chain was observed many times. Amplification targeted TCR beta CDR3 regions from RNA transcripts. Researchers ran a first-round RT-PCR on the TCR CDR3 using the HTBI primer set. TCRdb ran MiXCR on the multiplex PCR reads and lists one entry per CDR3 protein. The sample includes approximately 600,000 distinct CDR3 sequences, over 12% of them seen just once. This sample is part of a study of T cells in Graves' hyperthyroidism and ophthalmopathy. Study summary: Pretreatment peripheral blood was obtained at initial diagnosis.

Inclusion characteristics of ophthalmopathy patients comprised a Clinical Activity Score of at least 3, a NOSPECS grade of at least 4, and duration under 3 months. Sequenced input: blood. The receptor was derived from a woman in her thirties or forties with Graves' ophthalmopathy.

This CDR3 is CASSLTSGRTGQYF. The DNA of the CDR3 is TGTGCCAGCAGTTTGACTAGCGGGAGGACGGGGCAGTACTTC. The chain is built from TRBV28 and TRBJ2-7; 13 bases are a match to TRBD2. Trimming removed 3 bases from V and 9 bases from J; junction bases left unmatched: 5. From germline, CDR1 is MDHEN and CDR2 SYDVKM. The CDR3 covers 14 residues. The full variable domain, rest sourced from reference TRBV28 and TRBJ2-7, is DVKVTQSSRYLVKRTGEKVFLECVQDMDHENMFWYRQDPGLGLRLIYFSYDVKMKEKGDIPEGYSVSREKKERFSLILESASTNQTSMYLCASSLTSGRTGQYFGPGTRLTVT.